The source of this T cell receptor (beta chain) is a study of shared clonotypes between healthy human individuals. Across the whole study: A few men and a couple of women, aged 18 to 49, were donors. A donor's plate count was three for CD4 naive and three for CD4 memory; CD8 naive had two and CD8 memory one. Whole-study findings and limits: When compared with the clonotypes that were shared by all four sorted-subset donors, the non-shared clonotypes turned out to have lower generation probabilities.

The CDR3 extends over 15 amino acids. The J segment lost 4 bases and the V segment lost 6 bases, leaving 7 bases of the junction unmatched. Germline V lookup: CDR1 SEHNR, CDR2 FQNEAQ (reference sequence). Points on this clone: Its target is unknown.

Naive CD8 cells lacked CD45RO and underwent positive selection for CCR7, leaving out terminally differentiated effector memory CD45RA+ cells. Clones were read by immunoSEQ multiplex PCR, and TCRdb kept only the in-frame ones, dropping some. The sample includes hundreds of thousands of clones, roughly 95% of them seen just once. The specimen was naive CD8+ T cells sorted from blood. The sequence was collected from a woman in her 30s in good health. This chain joins TRBV7-9 and TRBJ2-5; the match to TRBD2 covers 11 bases. Here the CDR3 DNA reads TGTGCCAGCAGTTACGGGACTAGCGGAGTAGAGACCCAGTACTTC. Translated: CASSYGTSGVETQYF. Using reference TRBV7-9 and TRBJ2-5 for the parts outside the CDR3, the full variable domain is DTGVSQNPRHKITKRGQNVTFRCDPISEHNRLYWYRQTLGQGPEFLTYFQNEAQLEKSRLLSDRFSAERPKGSFSTLEIQRTEQGDSAMYLCASSYGTSGVETQYFGPGTRLLVL.